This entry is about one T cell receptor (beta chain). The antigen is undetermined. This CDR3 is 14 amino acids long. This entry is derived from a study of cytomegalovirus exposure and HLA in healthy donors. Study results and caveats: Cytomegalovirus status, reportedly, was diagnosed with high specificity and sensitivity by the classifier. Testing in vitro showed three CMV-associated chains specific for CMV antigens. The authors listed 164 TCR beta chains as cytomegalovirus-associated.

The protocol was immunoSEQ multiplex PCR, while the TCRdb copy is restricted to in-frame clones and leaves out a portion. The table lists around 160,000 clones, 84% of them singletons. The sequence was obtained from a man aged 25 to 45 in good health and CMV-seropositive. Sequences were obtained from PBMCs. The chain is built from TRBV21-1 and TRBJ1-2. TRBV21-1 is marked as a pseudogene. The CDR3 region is CASSKVRVGYGYTF. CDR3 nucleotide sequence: TGTGCCAGCAGCAAAGTACGGGTAGGCTATGGCTACACCTTC.